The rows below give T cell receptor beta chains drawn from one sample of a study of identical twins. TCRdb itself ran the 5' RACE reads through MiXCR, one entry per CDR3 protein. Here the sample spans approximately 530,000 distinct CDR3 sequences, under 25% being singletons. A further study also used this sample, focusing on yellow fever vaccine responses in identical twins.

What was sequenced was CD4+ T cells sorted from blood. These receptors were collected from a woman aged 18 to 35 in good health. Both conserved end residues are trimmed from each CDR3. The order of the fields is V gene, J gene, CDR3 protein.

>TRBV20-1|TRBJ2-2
SASFGGMNTGELF
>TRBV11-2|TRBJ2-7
ASSQGREFLEQY
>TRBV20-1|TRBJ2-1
SAGTSGRLLSYNEQF
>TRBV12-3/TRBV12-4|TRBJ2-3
ASRDLAGTDTQY
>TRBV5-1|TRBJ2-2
ASSLTGPGQKGELF
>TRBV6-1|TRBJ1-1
ARHQQDLNTEAF
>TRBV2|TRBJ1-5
ASPLRELNQPQH
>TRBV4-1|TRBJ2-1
ASSRTAGGPDEQF
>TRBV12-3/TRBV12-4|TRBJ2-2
ASSFILVGGELF
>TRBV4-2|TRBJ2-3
ASSQDGADTQY
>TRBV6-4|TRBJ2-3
ASSGGTSGTDTQY
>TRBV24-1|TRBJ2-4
ATSDLQSNIQY
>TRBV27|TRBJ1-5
ASSLGPTNQPQH
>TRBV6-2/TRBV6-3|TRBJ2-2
ASSAGTSGSGELF
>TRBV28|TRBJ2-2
ASSFTQGLGELF
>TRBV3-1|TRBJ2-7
ASSPGTRGEQY
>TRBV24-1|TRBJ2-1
ATSAPDRNNEQF
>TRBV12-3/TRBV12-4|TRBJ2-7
ASSPMGRLGIHEQY